This TCR beta chain was recovered during a study of response to subunit inactivated influenza vaccine. TCRdb used MiXCR to reprocess the RT-PCR reads, holding one entry per CDR3 protein. The repertoire has under 550,000 distinct CDR3 sequences, about 7.6% of them found once; the top ten carry 10% to 15%. Study-wide results and caveats: Each seasonal influenza vaccination, the authors suggested, recruits few new T cells.

V shed 7 bases, J shed 5 bases, and the junction held 13 bases outside the gene matches. CDR3 length: 14 residues. CDR1 SQVTM and CDR2 ANQGSEA come from the germline V gene. As regards this clonotype: Its antigen remains unknown.

This TCR was sampled from a man between 45 and 75 years old who received an inactivated influenza vaccine. The specimen comprised PBMCs from blood, sampled less than 30 months after vaccination. The rearrangement uses TRBV29-1 and TRBJ1-1; 7 bases are a match to TRBD1. The CDR3 coding sequence is TGCAGCGCCCGACAGGGATCGGTGTTGACTGAAGCTTTCTTT. It specifies CSARQGSVLTEAFF.